This T cell receptor (beta chain) originates from a study of blood T cell repertoires in COVID-19. About the research overall: Acute-phase and convalescent COVID-19 samples originated in the United States, Italy and Spain. PBMCs, B-cell-depleted T cells, or T cells provided the cDNA or gDNA that made up the material.

The authors' processing: Nucleated cell counts were estimated from reference gene primer amplification. Using immunoSEQ multiplex PCR, the repertoire was profiled, and TCRdb retains in-frame clones only, with some absent. V and J calls and clone size come straight from that table; D and trimming were deduced from the DNA. The sample comprises roughly 210,000 clones, about 88% of which are singletons, and about 1.8% rests with the top ten. The CDR3 runs 14 residues. Germline V gene data show CDR1 as SGHAT and CDR2 as FQNNGV. V was cut by 5 bases and J by 6 bases, with 14 bases left in between. This clonotype was sampled from an older man with acute or convalescent COVID-19. The V gene is TRBV11-2, the J gene TRBJ2-1; D may be TRBD2 (5 bases). The source material was peripheral blood. Written as DNA, the CDR3 is TGTGCCAGCAGCCAGACGGGATCGGGCAATGAGCAGTTCTTC. It specifies CASSQTGSGNEQFF.